This T cell receptor beta chain was identified in a study of blood T cell repertoires in COVID-19. Looking at the study overall: The United States, Italy and Spain provided the acute and convalescent COVID-19 samples. Nucleic acid was either cDNA or gDNA, and it came from T cells, B-cell-depleted T cells, or PBMCs.

Between the trimmed V and J ends, which lost 4 bases and 0 bases, there was a span of 10 bases. The CDR3 is made up of 15 amino acids. CDR1 LNHNV and CDR2 YYDKDF come from the germline V gene (reference sequence). This table comes from immunoSEQ multiplex PCR, and its TCRdb copy is limited to in-frame clones, with some not included. Found here are around 300,000 clones, 90% of them singletons; the top ten hold under 3.5%. V is TRBV15 and J is TRBJ1-3; D may be TRBD1 (5 bases). This TCR was recovered from a woman in her thirties with COVID-19, enrolled during active disease. Sequencing was done on a sample of peripheral blood. This CDR3 reads CATSTRTSSGNTIYF. CDR3 bases: TGTGCCACCAGCACCCGGACAAGCTCTGGAAACACCATATATTTT.